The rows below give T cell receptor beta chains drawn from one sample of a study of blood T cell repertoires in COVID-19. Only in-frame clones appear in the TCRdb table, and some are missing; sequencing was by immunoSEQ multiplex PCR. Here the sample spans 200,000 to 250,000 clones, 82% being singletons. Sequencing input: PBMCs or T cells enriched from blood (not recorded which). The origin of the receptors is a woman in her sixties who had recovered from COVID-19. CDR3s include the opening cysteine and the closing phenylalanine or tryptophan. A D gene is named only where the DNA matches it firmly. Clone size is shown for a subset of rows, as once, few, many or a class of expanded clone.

CDR3 DNA: TGCAGCGTTGAAACAGGGGAACCAAATCAGCCCCAGCATTTT; CDR3 protein: CSVETGEPNQPQHF; V gene: TRBV29-1; D gene: TRBD1; clone size: -; J gene: TRBJ1-5
CDR3 DNA: TGTGCCAGCAGCCAAGGGGCCTTGGTAGCGGGGGGTACCGGGGAGCTGTTTTTT; CDR3 protein: CASSQGALVAGGTGELFF; V gene: TRBV3-1/TRBV3-2; D gene: TRBD2; clone size: -; J gene: TRBJ2-2
CDR3 DNA: TGTGCCAGCAGCTTTAACAGGGTCAGCTATGGCTACACCTTC; CDR3 protein: CASSFNRVSYGYTF; V gene: TRBV13; D gene: -; clone size: -; J gene: TRBJ1-2
CDR3 DNA: TGTGCCAGCAGCTTAGGACTAGTAAGTAATGAGCAGTTCTTC; CDR3 protein: CASSLGLVSNEQFF; V gene: TRBV11-2; D gene: -; clone size: -; J gene: TRBJ2-1
CDR3 DNA: TGTGCCAGCAGCTTAGGAGGGCTCTCCTACGAGCAGTACTTC; CDR3 protein: CASSLGGLSYEQYF; V gene: TRBV7-6; D gene: -; clone size: -; J gene: TRBJ2-7
CDR3 DNA: TGTGCCAGAATGGACAAGGACGGGTCTAACTATGGCTACACCTTC; CDR3 protein: CARMDKDGSNYGYTF; V gene: TRBV2; D gene: -; clone size: few; J gene: TRBJ1-2
CDR3 DNA: TGTGCCAGCAGCCGGACAGGCGGTGGCTACACCTTC; CDR3 protein: CASSRTGGGYTF; V gene: TRBV12-3/TRBV12-4; D gene: TRBD1; clone size: -; J gene: TRBJ1-2
CDR3 DNA: TGCGCCAGCAGCCAGCAACAGGGGGGATATGGCTACACCTTC; CDR3 protein: CASSQQQGGYGYTF; V gene: TRBV4-1; D gene: TRBD1; clone size: -; J gene: TRBJ1-2
CDR3 DNA: TGTGCTAGTGGTTTGAAGGACTTCCAAGAGACCCAGTACTTC; CDR3 protein: CASGLKDFQETQYF; V gene: TRBV12-5; D gene: -; clone size: -; J gene: TRBJ2-5
CDR3 DNA: TGTGCCAGGGGACTAGCGGGAGCCAAAGATACGCAGTATTTT; CDR3 protein: CARGLAGAKDTQYF; V gene: TRBV2; D gene: TRBD2; clone size: once; J gene: TRBJ2-3
CDR3 DNA: TGTGCCACCAGCCTGGGGACAGGAATAAACAATGAGCAGTTCTTC; CDR3 protein: CATSLGTGINNEQFF; V gene: TRBV24-1; D gene: TRBD1; clone size: -; J gene: TRBJ2-1
CDR3 DNA: TGTGCCAGCACCAGACAGGGGGGGACTAATGAAAAACTGTTTTTT; CDR3 protein: CASTRQGGTNEKLFF; V gene: TRBV2; D gene: TRBD1; clone size: -; J gene: TRBJ1-4
CDR3 DNA: TGTGCCAGCAGTTCCAGGGGGCTTGAAGCTTTCTTT; CDR3 protein: CASSSRGLEAFF; V gene: TRBV12-3/TRBV12-4; D gene: TRBD1; clone size: -; J gene: TRBJ1-1
CDR3 DNA: TGTGCCAGTAGTATACAGGCTGCTAATTCACCCCTCCACTTT; CDR3 protein: CASSIQAANSPLHF; V gene: TRBV19; D gene: -; clone size: -; J gene: TRBJ1-6